This T cell receptor beta chain was identified in a study of tumor-infiltrating lymphocytes in primary liver carcinoma. In the study overall: Sample yields of productive TCRbeta reads, ranging from roughly 3.65 to 8 million, were similar across tissue types. Study conclusions and caveats: Tumor specimens were characterized by a significantly higher top-250-clone fraction than blood (p = 0.039). Just about 7.5-25% of leading clones were found in every one of five regions.

TCR beta cDNA came from roughly 0.45 ug total RNA, primed with a constant-region primer. TCR beta libraries came from three nested multiplex PCR rounds using slightly modified ARM-PCR. Rounds one and two of PCR, each of 10 cycles, were primed with TRBV1-TRBV30 forward primers and a C-beta reverse primer. TCRdb re-called the multiplex PCR reads through MiXCR, storing one row per CDR3 protein. Here the sample spans 30,000 to 40,000 distinct CDR3 sequences, under 75% being singletons. The CDR3 is 16 amino acids. Germline CDR1 LGHNA, CDR2 YSLEER. In the case of this clonotype: The antigen remains unidentified. The junction departs from the called germline gene at one end, perhaps through a read error.

For each extraction, RNA and DNA were obtained together from 20-30 mg of unsorted bulk tissue. Enrolled patients were chronically infected with HBV and treatment-naive. This clonotype was sampled from a man in his forties or fifties with primary liver carcinoma and hepatitis B virus infection. J is TRBJ1-2 and V is TRBV4-3, with D possibly TRBD1 on 5 matching bases. The sample consisted of liver tumor tissue from sampling region 4. Subset indicated: tumor region T4, right-lateral pole. The CDR3: CANSHARAGRNYGYTF. CDR3 sequence (DNA): TGCGCCAACAGCCATGCAAGGGCAGGGAGGAACTATGGCTACACCTTC.